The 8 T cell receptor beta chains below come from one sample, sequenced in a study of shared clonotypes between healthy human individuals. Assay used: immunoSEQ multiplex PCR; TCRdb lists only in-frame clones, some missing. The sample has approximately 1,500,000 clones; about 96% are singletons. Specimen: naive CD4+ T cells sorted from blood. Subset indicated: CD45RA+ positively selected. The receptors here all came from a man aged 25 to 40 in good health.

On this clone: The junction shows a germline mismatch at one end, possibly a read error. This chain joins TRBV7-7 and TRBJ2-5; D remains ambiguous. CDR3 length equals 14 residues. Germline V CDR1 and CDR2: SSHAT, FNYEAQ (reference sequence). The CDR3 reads CASSLRQYQETQYF. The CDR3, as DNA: TGTGCTAGCAGCTTGAGGCAGTACCAAGAGACCCAGTACTTC. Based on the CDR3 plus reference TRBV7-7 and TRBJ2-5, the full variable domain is GAGVSQSPRYKVTKRGQDVTLRCDPISSHATLYWYQQALGQGPEFLTYFNYEAQPDKSGLPSDRFSAERPEGSISTLTIQRTEQRDSAMYRCASSLRQYQETQYFGPGTRLLVL.

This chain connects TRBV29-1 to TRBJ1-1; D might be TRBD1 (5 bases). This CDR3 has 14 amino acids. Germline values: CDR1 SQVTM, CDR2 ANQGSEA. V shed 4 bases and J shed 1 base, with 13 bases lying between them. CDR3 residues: CSVAWVRENTEAFF. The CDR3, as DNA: TGCAGCGTTGCATGGGTCAGGGAGAACACTGAAGCTTTCTTT.

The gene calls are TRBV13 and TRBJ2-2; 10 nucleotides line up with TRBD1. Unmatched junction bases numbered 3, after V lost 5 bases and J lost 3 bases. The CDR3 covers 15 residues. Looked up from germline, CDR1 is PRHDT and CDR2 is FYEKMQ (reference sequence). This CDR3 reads CASSQGQGYTGELFF. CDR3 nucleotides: TGTGCCAGCAGCCAGGGACAGGGGTACACCGGGGAGCTGTTTTTT.

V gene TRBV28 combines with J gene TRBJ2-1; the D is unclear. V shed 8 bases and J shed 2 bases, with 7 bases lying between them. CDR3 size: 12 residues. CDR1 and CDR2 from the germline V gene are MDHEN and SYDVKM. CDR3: CASWGTYNEQFF. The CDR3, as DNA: TGTGCCAGCTGGGGAACCTACAATGAGCAGTTCTTC.

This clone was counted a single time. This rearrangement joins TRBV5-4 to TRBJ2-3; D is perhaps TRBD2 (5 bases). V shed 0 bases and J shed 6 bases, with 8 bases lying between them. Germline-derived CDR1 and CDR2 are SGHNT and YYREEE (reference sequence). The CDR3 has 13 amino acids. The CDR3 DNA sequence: TGTGCCAGCAGCTTGGGTGGGAGTGATACGCAGTATTTT. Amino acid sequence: CASSLGGSDTQYF.

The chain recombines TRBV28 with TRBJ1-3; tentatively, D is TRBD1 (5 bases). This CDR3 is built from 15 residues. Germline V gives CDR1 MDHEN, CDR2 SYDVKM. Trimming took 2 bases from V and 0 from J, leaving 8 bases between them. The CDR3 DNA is TGTGCCAGCAGTTTAGCAGGGACCTCTGGAAACACCATATATTTT. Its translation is CASSLAGTSGNTIYF.

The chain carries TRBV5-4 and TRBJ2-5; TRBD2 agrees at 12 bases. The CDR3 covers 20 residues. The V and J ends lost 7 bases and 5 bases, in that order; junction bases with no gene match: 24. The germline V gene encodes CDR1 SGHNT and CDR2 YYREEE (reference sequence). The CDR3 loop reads CASDPGTSGRVGITSETQYF. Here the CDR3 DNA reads TGTGCCAGCGATCCCGGGACTAGCGGGCGGGTAGGCATCACATCGGAGACCCAGTACTTC.

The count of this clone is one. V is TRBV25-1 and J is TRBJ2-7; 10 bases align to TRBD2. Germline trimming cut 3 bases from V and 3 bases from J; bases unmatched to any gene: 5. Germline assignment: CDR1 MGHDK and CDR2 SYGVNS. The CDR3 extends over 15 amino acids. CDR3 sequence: CASSDPASGSYEQYF. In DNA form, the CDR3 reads TGTGCCAGCAGTGACCCGGCTAGCGGGAGCTACGAGCAGTACTTC.